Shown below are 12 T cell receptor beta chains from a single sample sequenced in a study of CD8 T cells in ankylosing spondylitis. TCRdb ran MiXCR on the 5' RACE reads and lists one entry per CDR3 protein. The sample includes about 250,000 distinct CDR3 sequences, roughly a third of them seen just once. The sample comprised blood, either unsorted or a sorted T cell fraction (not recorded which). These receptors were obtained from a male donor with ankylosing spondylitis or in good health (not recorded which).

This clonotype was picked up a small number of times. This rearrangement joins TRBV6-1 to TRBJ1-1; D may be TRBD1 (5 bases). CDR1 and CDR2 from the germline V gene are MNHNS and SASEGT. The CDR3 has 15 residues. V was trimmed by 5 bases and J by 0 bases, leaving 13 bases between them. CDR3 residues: CASSTPDSLNTEAFF. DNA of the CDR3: TGTGCCAGCAGTACCCCCGACAGCCTGAACACTGAAGCTTTCTTT.

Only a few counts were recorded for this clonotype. CDR3 amino acids: CSAVERGLDTQYF. CDR3 bases: TGCAGTGCCGTTGAGCGGGGACTGGATACGCAGTATTTT. The V and J genes are TRBV20-1 and TRBJ2-3, with 7 bases that match TRBD2. This CDR3 has 13 residues. Germline V CDR1 and CDR2: DFQATT, SNEGSKA (reference sequence). Losses at the gene ends were 6 bases for V and 6 bases for J; bases not matched to a gene: 9.

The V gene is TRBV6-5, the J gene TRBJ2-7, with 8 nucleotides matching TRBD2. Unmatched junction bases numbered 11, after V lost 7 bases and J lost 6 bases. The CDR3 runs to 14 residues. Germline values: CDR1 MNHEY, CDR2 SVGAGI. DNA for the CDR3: TGTGCCAGCAATTCGGGAGGGAGAAGGCTCGAGCAGTACTTC. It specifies CASNSGGRRLEQYF.

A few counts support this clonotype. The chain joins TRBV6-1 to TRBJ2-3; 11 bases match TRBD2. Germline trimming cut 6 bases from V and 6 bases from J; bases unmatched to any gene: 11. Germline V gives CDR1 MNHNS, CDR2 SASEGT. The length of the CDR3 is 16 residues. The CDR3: CASRRTHSGGADTQYF. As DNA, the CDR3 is TGTGCCAGCAGACGAACACATAGCGGGGGGGCGGATACGCAGTATTTT.

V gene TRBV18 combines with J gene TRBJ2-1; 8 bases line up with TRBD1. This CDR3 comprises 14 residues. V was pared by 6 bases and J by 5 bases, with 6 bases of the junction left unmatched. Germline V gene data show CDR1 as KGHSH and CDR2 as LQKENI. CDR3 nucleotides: TGTGCCAGCTCCCCGGGACAGGCTAACAATGAGCAGTTCTTC. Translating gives CASSPGQANNEQFF.

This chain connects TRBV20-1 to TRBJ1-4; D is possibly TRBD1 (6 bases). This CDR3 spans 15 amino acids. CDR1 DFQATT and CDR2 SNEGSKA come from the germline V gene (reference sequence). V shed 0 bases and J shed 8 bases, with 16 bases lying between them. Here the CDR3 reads CSARDRLGGGEKLFF. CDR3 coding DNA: TGCAGTGCTAGAGATCGGTTAGGAGGGGGGGAAAAACTGTTTTTT.

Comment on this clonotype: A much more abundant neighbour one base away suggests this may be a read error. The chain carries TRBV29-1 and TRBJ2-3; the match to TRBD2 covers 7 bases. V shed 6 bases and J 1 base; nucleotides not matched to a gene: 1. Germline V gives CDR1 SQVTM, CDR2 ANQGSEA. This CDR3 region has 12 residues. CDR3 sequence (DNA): TGCAGCGTCGCGGGGGGCACAGATACGCAGTATTTT. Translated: CSVAGGTDTQYF.

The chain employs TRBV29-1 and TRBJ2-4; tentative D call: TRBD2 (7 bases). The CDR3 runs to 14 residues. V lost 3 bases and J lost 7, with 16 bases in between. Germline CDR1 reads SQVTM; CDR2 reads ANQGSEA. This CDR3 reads CSVEGGGGWNIQYF. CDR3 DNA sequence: TGCAGCGTTGAGGGGGGAGGGGGATGGAACATTCAGTACTTC. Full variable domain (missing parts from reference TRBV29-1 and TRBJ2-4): SAVISQKPSRDICQRGTSLTIQCQVDSQVTMMFWYRQQPGQSLTLIATANQGSEATYESGFVIDKFPISRPNLTFSTLTVSNMSPEDSSIYLCSVEGGGGWNIQYFGAGTRLSVL.

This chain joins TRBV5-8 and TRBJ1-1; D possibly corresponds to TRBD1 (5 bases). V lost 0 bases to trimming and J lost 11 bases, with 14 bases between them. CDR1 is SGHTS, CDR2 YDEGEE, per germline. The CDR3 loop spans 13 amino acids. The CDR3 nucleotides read TGTGCCAGCAGCTTGGCTGGGGGGATGGGGGCTTTCTTT. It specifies CASSLAGGMGAFF. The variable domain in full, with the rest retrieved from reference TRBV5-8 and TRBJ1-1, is EAGVTQSPTHLIKTRGQQATLRCSPISGHTSVYWYQQALGLGLQFLLWYDEGEERNRGNFPPRFSGRQFPNYSSELNVNALELEDSALYLCASSLAGGMGAFFGQGTRLTVV.

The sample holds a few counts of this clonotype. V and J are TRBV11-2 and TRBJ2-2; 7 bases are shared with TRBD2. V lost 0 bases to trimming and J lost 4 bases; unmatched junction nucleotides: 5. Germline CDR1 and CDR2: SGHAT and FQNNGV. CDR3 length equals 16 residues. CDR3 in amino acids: CASSLDQRGVTGELFF. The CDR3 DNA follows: TGTGCCAGCAGCTTAGATCAGCGGGGTGTCACCGGGGAGCTGTTTTTT. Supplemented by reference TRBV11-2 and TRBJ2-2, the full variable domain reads EAGVAQSPRYKIIEKRQSVAFWCNPISGHATLYWYQQILGQGPKLLIQFQNNGVVDDSQLPKDRFSAERLKGVDSTLKIQPAKLEDSAVYLCASSLDQRGVTGELFFGEGSRLTVL.

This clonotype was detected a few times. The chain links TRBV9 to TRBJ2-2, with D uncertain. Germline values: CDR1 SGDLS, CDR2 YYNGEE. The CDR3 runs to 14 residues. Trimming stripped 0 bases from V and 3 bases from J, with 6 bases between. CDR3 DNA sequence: TGTGCCAGCAGCGTAGATCGGTACACCGGGGAGCTGTTTTTT. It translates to CASSVDRYTGELFF.

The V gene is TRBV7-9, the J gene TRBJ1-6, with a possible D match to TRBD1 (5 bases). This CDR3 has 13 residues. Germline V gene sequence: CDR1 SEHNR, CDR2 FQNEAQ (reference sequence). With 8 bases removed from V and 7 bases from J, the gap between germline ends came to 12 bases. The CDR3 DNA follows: TGTGCCAGCGTCCAGGGCGGGAATTCACCCCTCCACTTT. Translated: CASVQGGNSPLHF.